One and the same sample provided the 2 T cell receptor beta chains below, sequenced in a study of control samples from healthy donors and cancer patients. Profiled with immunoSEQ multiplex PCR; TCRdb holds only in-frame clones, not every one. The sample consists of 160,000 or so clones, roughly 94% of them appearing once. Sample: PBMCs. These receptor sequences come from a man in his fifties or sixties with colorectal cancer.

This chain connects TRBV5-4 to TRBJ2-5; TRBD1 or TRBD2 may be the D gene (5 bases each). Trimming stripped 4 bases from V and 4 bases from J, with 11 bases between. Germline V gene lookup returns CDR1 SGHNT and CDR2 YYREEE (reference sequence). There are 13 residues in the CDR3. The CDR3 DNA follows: TGTGCCAGCAGCGGGGGATGGGGAGAGACCCAGTACTTC. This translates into CASSGGWGETQYF.

The CDR3 DNA sequence: TGTGCCAGCAGGCTAATAGGCTCCTACGAGCAGTACTTC. Residues: CASRLIGSYEQYF. The V call is TRBV27, the J call TRBJ2-7; the D is unclear. The CDR3 sequence is 13 residues long. The V end was cut by 6 bases, the J end by 0 bases, with 9 bases between. CDR1 is MNHEY, CDR2 SMNVEV, per germline (reference sequence).